A single sample is the source of the 5 T cell receptor beta chains below, sequenced in a study of beta chain features in type 1 diabetes. Findings of the study overall: In every one of the four CD4+ subsets, TCRB CDR3s were moderately but significantly shorter in Type 1 diabetes patients.

Sequencing targeted expressed TCRB transcripts, as all isolated RNA had been reverse transcribed. TCRdb's copy holds only in-frame clones and misses some; the assay was immunoSEQ multiplex PCR. The sample lists approximately 240,000 clones; 16% were seen once. For these TCRs, the target antigens are not known. Input material: naive CD4+ T cells from blood. All receptors come from a young man with type 1 diabetes.

This clone was seen a handful of times. CDR3: CASSPARMLDTQYF. The CDR3 nucleotides are TGTGCCAGCAGCCCGGCGAGAATGCTGGATACGCAGTATTTT. The chain employs TRBV7-9 and TRBJ2-3; no definite D call. V lost 5 bases and J 6 bases, leaving 15 bases between the germline ends. This CDR3 has 14 amino acids. Germline values: CDR1 SEHNR, CDR2 FQNEAQ (reference sequence). The entire variable domain, with the rest obtained from reference TRBV7-9 and TRBJ2-3, is as follows: DTGVSQNPRHKITKRGQNVTFRCDPISEHNRLYWYRQTLGQGPEFLTYFQNEAQLEKSRLLSDRFSAERPKGSFSTLEIQRTEQGDSAMYLCASSPARMLDTQYFGPGTRLTVL.

V and J are TRBV30 and TRBJ2-3; 8 bases agree with TRBD1. J was trimmed by 3 bases and V by 8 bases; bases with no gene match: 7. The CDR3 has 13 residues. Per germline, CDR1 GTSNPN and CDR2 SVGIG (reference sequence). The CDR3 nucleotides read TGTGCCCTAGCAGGGGGCAGGACAGATACGCAGTATTTT. This translates into CALAGGRTDTQYF.

This clone has at least ten counts. This sequence joins TRBV5-4 and TRBJ1-1; D is unresolved. Germline V gives CDR1 SGHNT, CDR2 YYREEE (reference sequence). The V and J ends lost 6 bases and 1 base respectively, with 4 bases between them. The CDR3 consists of 11 residues. DNA for the CDR3: TGTGCCAGCATCCGGAACACTGAAGCTTTCTTT. Translated: CASIRNTEAFF.

This clone was seen a few times. The chain couples TRBV9 to TRBJ2-7; D not certain. Trimming pared 0 bases from V and 3 bases from J, leaving 10 bases between. The V gene's germline CDR1 is SGDLS and CDR2 YYNGEE. The CDR3 loop spans 14 amino acids. The CDR3 loop is CASSVDGGNYEQYF. The CDR3 DNA follows: TGTGCCAGCAGCGTAGACGGCGGAAACTACGAGCAGTACTTC.

This clone was observed a handful of times. The J gene is TRBJ2-2, the V gene TRBV29-1, with D tentatively TRBD1 (5 bases). The V end was cut by 6 bases, the J end by 2 bases, with 13 bases between. CDR3 size: 14 residues. Per the germline V gene, CDR1 is SQVTM and CDR2 is ANQGSEA. DNA of the CDR3: TGCAGCGTATGGACAAGCCTAAACACCGGGGAGCTGTTTTTT. It codes for CSVWTSLNTGELFF.